This TCR beta chain is from a study of cytomegalovirus exposure and HLA in healthy donors. PCR primers comprised 60 Vbeta and 13 Jbeta primers. Sequenced by immunoSEQ multiplex PCR; TCRdb stores in-frame clones only, minus some. Counted here are around 140,000 clones, about four fifths occurring once; the ten biggest clones make up around 0.99%. The study, taken as a whole, reports: In vitro confirmation showed a few CMV-associated chains to be CMV antigen specific. As was reported, the HLA-A and HLA-B alleles of most subjects were accurately predicted from TCR beta sequences. One variant, a missense change in DCLRE1C, was linked in a later analysis to TCR beta V- and J-gene trimming. Analyses of presence and absence presupposed an approximately uniform sequencing depth across donors.

Germline loops: CDR1 SNHLY, CDR2 FYNNEI. Trimming pared 11 bases from V and 0 bases from J, leaving 14 bases between. This CDR3 spans 14 amino acids. As concerns this clone: Its antigen remains unknown.

The TCR sequence derives from a male donor in good health and CMV-seronegative. The specimen sequenced was PBMCs. The chain couples TRBV2 to TRBJ2-1; D is undetermined. The CDR3 loop is CAGTETNSYNEQFF. The CDR3 region has the DNA TGTGCCGGAACCGAAACTAACTCCTACAATGAGCAGTTCTTC.